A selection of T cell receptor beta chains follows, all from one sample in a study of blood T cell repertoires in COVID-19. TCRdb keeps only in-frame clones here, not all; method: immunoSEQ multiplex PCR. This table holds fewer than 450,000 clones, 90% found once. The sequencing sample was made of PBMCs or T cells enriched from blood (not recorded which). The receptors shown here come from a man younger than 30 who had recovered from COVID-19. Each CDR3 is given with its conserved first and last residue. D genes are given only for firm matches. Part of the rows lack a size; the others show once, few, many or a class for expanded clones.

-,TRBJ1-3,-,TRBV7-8,TGTGCCAGCAGCCCGACGACGAGGGTACCTGGAAACACCATATATTTT,CASSPTTRVPGNTIYF
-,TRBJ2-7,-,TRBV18,TGTGCCAGCTCACTGGGAAGTCAGGGGGGCTTCTACGAGCAGTACTTC,CASSLGSQGGFYEQYF
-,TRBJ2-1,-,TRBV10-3,TGTGCCATCAGTGAAGGTCTAGTCTTAGGTGGCGATGAGCAGTTCTTC,CAISEGLVLGGDEQFF
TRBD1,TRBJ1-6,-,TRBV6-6,TGTGCCAGCAGACCGACAGGGGGCGATTCACCCCTCCACTTT,CASRPTGGDSPLHF
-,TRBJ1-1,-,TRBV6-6,TGTGCCAGCAGTTTCCGGGAGAGTGAAGCTTTCTTT,CASSFRESEAFF
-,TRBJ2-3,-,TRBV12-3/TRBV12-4,TGTGCCAGCAGGCCTAGCCTCGGGGATACGCAGTATTTT,CASRPSLGDTQYF
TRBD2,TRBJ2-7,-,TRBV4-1,TGCGCCAGCAGCCAAACAGAGGTGACTAGCGGGAGAACCGAGCAGTACTTC,CASSQTEVTSGRTEQYF
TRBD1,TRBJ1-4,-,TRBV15,TGTGCCACCAGCGCGAACAGGGGCTTGGATGAAAAACTGTTTTTT,CATSANRGLDEKLFF
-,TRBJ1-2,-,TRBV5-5,TGTGCCAGCAGCTTAGTTAGCCGGGACTATGGCTACACCTTC,CASSLVSRDYGYTF
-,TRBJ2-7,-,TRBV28,TGTGCCAGCAGTTTAATGGGGGGGGCAGGTGAGCAGTACTTC,CASSLMGGAGEQYF
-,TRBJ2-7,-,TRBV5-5,TGTGCCAGCAGCCTAAGCGCGGAGAACTACGAGCAGTACTTC,CASSLSAENYEQYF
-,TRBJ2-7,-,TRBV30,TGTGCCTGGGGGTCCCCAACCCGGGGGGAGCAGTACTTC,CAWGSPTRGEQYF
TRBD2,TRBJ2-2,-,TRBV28,TGTGCCAGCAGCTTCCGGGACGCTGGACTAGCGGGAGGGCCCAACGGGGAGCTGTTTTTT,CASSFRDAGLAGGPNGELFF
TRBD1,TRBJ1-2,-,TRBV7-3,TGTGCCAGCAGCCCGACAGGGGGCGGCTATGGCTACACCTTC,CASSPTGGGYGYTF
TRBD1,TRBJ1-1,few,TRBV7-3,TGTGCCAGCAGCACCCGGGACAGGTCTGAAGCTTTCTTT,CASSTRDRSEAFF
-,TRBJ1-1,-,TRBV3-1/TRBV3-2,TGTGCCAGCAGCCAAGATGGGGGGGGCTCCCAGAACACTGAAGCTTTCTTT,CASSQDGGGSQNTEAFF
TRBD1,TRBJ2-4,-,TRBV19,TGTGCCAGTAGTAACCAGGGACAGGCTCTGTACTTC,CASSNQGQALYF
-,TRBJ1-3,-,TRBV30,TGTGCCTGGGGAGGTTGGGAGCGAAAGAGCTCTGGAAACACCATATATTTT,CAWGGWERKSSGNTIYF
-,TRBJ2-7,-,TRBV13,TGTGCCAGCAGCGGTCCCGGGACAAGATCGAGCTCCTACGAGCAGTACTTC,CASSGPGTRSSSYEQYF
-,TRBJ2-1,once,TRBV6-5,TGTGCCACCCTTACCCGGGACTCCCCTGAGCAGTTCTTC,CATLTRDSPEQFF
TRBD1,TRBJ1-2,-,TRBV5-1,TGCGCCAGCAGCCGGACAGGCTATGGCTACACCTTC,CASSRTGYGYTF
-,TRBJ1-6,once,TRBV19,TGTGCCAGTAGTAGGGGAAGTTCCGGGACTTTAAATTCACCCCTCCACTTT,CASSRGSSGTLNSPLHF
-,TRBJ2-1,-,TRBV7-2,TGTGCCAGCAGCTTAGCGGGAGGTACTTACAATGAGCAGTTCTTC,CASSLAGGTYNEQFF
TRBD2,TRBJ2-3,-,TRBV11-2,TGTGCCAGCAGCTTTAGCGGGGGGGCGGATACGCAGTATTTT,CASSFSGGADTQYF
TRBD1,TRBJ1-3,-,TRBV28,TGTGCCAGCAGGGAGGACAGGCCCGGGGGTAACACCATATATTTT,CASREDRPGGNTIYF
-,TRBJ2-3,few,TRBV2,TGTGCCAGCTTGCGGCAGAGTGGCACAGATACGCAGTATTTT,CASLRQSGTDTQYF
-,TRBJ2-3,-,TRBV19,TGTGCCAGTAGTAAGCTAACAGGGAACCCAGATACGCAGTATTTT,CASSKLTGNPDTQYF
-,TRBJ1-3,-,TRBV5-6,TGTGCCAGCAGCCTAGGACTACCTGGAAACACCATATATTTT,CASSLGLPGNTIYF
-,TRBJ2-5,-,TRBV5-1,TGCGCCAGCAGTATCAGGGAATTAGAAGAGACCCAGTACTTC,CASSIRELEETQYF
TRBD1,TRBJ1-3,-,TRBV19,TGTGCCAGTAGCTTGGGACAGGCTTTTGGAAACACCATATATTTT,CASSLGQAFGNTIYF
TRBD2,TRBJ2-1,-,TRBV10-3,TGTGCCATCAGCATAATACTAGCGAATGAGCAGTTCTTC,CAISIILANEQFF
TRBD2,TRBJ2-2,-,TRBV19,TGTGCCAGTAGTATGGGAGGGGCGAACGGGGAGCTGTTTTTT,CASSMGGANGELFF
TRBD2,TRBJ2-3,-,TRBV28,TGTGCCAGCAGCCAACCCGTAGCGGGAGCCCTCTCAACTAGCACAGATACGCAGTATTTT,CASSQPVAGALSTSTDTQYF
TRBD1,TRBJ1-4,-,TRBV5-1,TGCGCCAGCAGTAAGGACAGGAGTAACGAAAAACTGTTTTTT,CASSKDRSNEKLFF
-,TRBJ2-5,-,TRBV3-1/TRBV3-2,TGTGCCAGCAGCCAAGATCGGCAAGAGACCCAGTACTTC,CASSQDRQETQYF
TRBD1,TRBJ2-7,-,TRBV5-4,TGTGCCAGCAGCTTGGGGACAGGGTCGGGGCAGTACTTC,CASSLGTGSGQYF
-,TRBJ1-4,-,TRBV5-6,TGTGCCAGCAGGCGGGATCCGGGAGGAGAAAAACTGTTTTTT,CASRRDPGGEKLFF
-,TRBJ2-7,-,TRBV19,TGTGCCAGTAGTGGGACCGGGACGGGGGACCCCTACGAGCAGTACTTC,CASSGTGTGDPYEQYF
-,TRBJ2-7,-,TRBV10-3,TGTGCCATCAGTGAGTTTGCGGGGTCCTACGAGCAGTACTTC,CAISEFAGSYEQYF
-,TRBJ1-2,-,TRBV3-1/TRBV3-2,TGTGCCAGCAGTTTGCCGGGGGGTTATGGCTACACCTTC,CASSLPGGYGYTF
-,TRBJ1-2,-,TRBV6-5,TGTGCCGGCCACGGGAGGGCCTCTAACTATGGCTACACCTTC,CAGHGRASNYGYTF
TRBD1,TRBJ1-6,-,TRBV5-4,TGTGCCAGCAGCTTGGGAGGGGGGACAGATAATTCACCCCTCCACTTT,CASSLGGGTDNSPLHF
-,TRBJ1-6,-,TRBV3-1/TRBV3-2,TGTGCCAGCAGCCTAACTACGGACGGGGATTCACCCCTCCACTTT,CASSLTTDGDSPLHF
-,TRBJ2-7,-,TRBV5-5,TGTGCCTCTACAGGGTACCAGAAATACGAGCAGTACTTC,CASTGYQKYEQYF
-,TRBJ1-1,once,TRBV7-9,TGTGCCAGCAGCTTCGTCATAGATAACACTGAAGCTTTCTTT,CASSFVIDNTEAFF
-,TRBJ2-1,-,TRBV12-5,TGTGCTAGTGGTCTCGACCCAGGGTGGGAGCAGTTCTTC,CASGLDPGWEQFF
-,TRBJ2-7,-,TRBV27,TGTGCCAGCAGTTTGTCGGGACTCCCTACCCCCTACGAGCAGTACTTC,CASSLSGLPTPYEQYF
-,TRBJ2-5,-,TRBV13,TGTGCCAGCAGCCGACCGCCCGGGGAGACCCAGTACTTC,CASSRPPGETQYF
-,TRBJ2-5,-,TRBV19,TGTGCCGTGGGCCCGGGGCAAGAGACCCAGTACTTC,CAVGPGQETQYF
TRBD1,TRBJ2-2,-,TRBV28,TGTGCCAGCAGTACGCCAGGGGGCCCCACCGGGGAGCTGTTTTTT,CASSTPGGPTGELFF
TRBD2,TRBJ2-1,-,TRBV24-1,TGTGCCACCGCAGACGGAGGACTAGCGGACTACAATGAGCAGTTCTTC,CATADGGLADYNEQFF
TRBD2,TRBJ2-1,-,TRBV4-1,TGCGCCAGCAGCCAAACCCCTTTAGCGGGAGATCTCTACAATGAGCAGTTCTTC,CASSQTPLAGDLYNEQFF
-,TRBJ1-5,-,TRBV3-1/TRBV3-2,TGTGCCAGCAGCCAACAGGGGCTGGGGCAGCCCCAGCATTTT,CASSQQGLGQPQHF
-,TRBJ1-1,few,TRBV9,TGTGCCAGCAGCGTGGAAAAGGTCGGAGGGACTGAAGCTTTCTTT,CASSVEKVGGTEAFF
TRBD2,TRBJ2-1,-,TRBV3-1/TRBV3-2,TGTGCCAGCAGCCAAGGACGACTAGCGGGTGTGCTTTTTATGGATGAGCAGTTCTTC,CASSQGRLAGVLFMDEQFF
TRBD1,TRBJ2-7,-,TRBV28,TGTGCCAGCAGTTTATACGGGACAGCTTCCTACGAGCAGTACTTC,CASSLYGTASYEQYF
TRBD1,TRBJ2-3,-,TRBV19,TGTGCCAGTAAACAGGACAGGGCGGCAGATACGCAGTATTTT,CASKQDRAADTQYF
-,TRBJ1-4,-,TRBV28,TGTGCCAGCAGCCCTCAGGTTGGGAAACTGTTTTTT,CASSPQVGKLFF